Following are 17 T cell receptor beta chains from one sample sequenced in a study of memory CD4+ T cells and cytomegalovirus serostatus (dated by TCRdb to about 2019). Library preparation used the immunoSEQ multiplex PCR assay. TCRdb provides this immuneACCESS table in a form limited to in-frame rearrangements. Some clones are lacking; in checked studies, under half of them reflect an unresolved V gene, and why the rest are absent is not known. Recorded for this sample are roughly 86,000 clones; under 90% of them occurred a single time. 3.6% of the sample lies in the top ten. A FACSAria II was used to sort memory CD4+ T cells, defined as single viable CD3+CD4+CD8-CD45RO+ cells. The sequenced sample consisted of memory CD4+ T cells from blood. The receptors come from an adult in good health and CMV-seropositive.

The rearrangement links TRBV30 to TRBJ2-5, with D possibly being TRBD2 (6 bases). The DNA end is a closer match to TRBJ2-7, so the J assignment may be wrong. Germline CDR1 is GTSNPN and CDR2 is SVGIG (reference sequence). The CDR3 covers 12 residues. CDR3: CAWSQGGYEQYF. Written as DNA, the CDR3 is TGTGCCTGGAGCCAGGGAGGATACGAGCAGTACTTC.

The V gene is TRBV5-4, the J gene TRBJ1-3; D is unresolved. V was cut by 3 bases and J by 1 base, with 14 bases left in between. The CDR3 runs to 16 residues. The germline V gene has CDR1 SGHNT and CDR2 YYREEE (reference sequence). This CDR3 reads CASSSETGSSGNTIYF. CDR3 coding DNA: TGTGCCAGCAGCTCAGAGACCGGGTCATCTGGAAACACCATATATTTT.

V gene TRBV29-1 combines with J gene TRBJ2-5, with 8 bases aligning to TRBD2. Germline V CDR1 and CDR2: SQVTM, ANQGSEA. Trimming took 5 bases from V and 4 from J; bases not matched to a gene: 9. This CDR3 spans 14 amino acids. CDR3 in amino acids: CSVSSGSARETQYF. CDR3 bases: TGCAGCGTTTCAAGCGGGAGCGCCAGAGAGACCCAGTACTTC.

This chain connects TRBV5-1 to TRBJ2-2, with unresolved D. V was shortened by 2 bases and J by 6 bases, with 8 bases between the two germline ends. The CDR3 has 13 residues. Per germline, CDR1 SGHRS and CDR2 YFSETQ. The CDR3 DNA follows: TGCGCCAGCAGCTTAGAGGCGGCCGGGGAGCTGTTTTTT. Its translation: CASSLEAAGELFF.

The rearrangement joins TRBV7-2 to TRBJ2-3; D may match TRBD1 or TRBD2 (5 bases each). From germline, CDR1 is SGHTA and CDR2 FQGNSA. Trimming left V 3 bases short and J 4 bases short, with 8 bases between. This CDR3 comprises 13 residues. The DNA of the CDR3 is TGTGCCAGCAGCTTCGGGGCTGCAGATACGCAGTATTTT. Encoded protein: CASSFGAADTQYF.

The chain recombines TRBV18 with TRBJ2-1; 14 bases align to TRBD2. V shed 5 bases, J shed 7 bases, and the junction held 7 bases outside the gene matches. CDR1 and CDR2 (germline): KGHSH, LQKENI. The CDR3 contains 16 residues. CDR3 in amino acids: CASSTRLAGGNNEQFF. The CDR3 DNA reads TGTGCCAGCTCAACCCGACTAGCGGGAGGGAATAATGAGCAGTTCTTC. Variable domain in full (rest from reference TRBV18 and TRBJ2-1): NAGVMQNPRHLVRRRGQEARLRCSPMKGHSHVYWYRQLPEEGLKFMVYLQKENIIDESGMPKERFSAEFPKEGPSILRIQQVVRGDSAAYFCASSTRLAGGNNEQFFGPGTRLTVL.

The chain uses TRBV6-5 and TRBJ1-1, with TRBD1 matching over 8 bases. CDR1 and CDR2 (germline): MNHEY, SVGAGI. The CDR3 runs to 13 residues. V trimming: 5 bases; J trimming: 4 bases; junction bases outside the gene matches: 3. Here the CDR3 DNA reads TGTGCCAGCAGTCAGGGGGCTAGCACTGAAGCTTTCTTT. This sequence encodes CASSQGASTEAFF.

This chain uses TRBV27 with TRBJ2-5, with 11 bases that match TRBD1. The germline gives CDR1 MNHEY, CDR2 SMNVEV (reference sequence). This CDR3 is built from 17 residues. Unmatched junction bases numbered 10, after V lost 2 bases and J lost 5 bases. The CDR3 nucleotides read TGTGCCAGCAGTTTAACCGCCGGACAGGGGGCTTGGGAGACCCAGTACTTC. Its protein product is CASSLTAGQGAWETQYF.

The chain joins TRBV5-3 to TRBJ1-4; weak D call: TRBD1 (5 bases). TRBV5-3 is an ORF; its function is uncertain. Trimming removed 3 bases from V and 8 bases from J, with 17 bases in between. CDR3 length equals 15 residues. The CDR3 region has the DNA TGTGCCAGAAGCTACCCCTCCTTGGGGGACGAAAAACTGTTTTTT. Translation gives CARSYPSLGDEKLFF.

The chain has TRBV5-4 and TRBJ1-2; D possibly corresponds to TRBD1 (6 bases). V lost 5 bases and J 7 bases, leaving 18 bases between the germline ends. This CDR3 has 14 residues. Looked up from germline, CDR1 is SGHNT and CDR2 is YYREEE (reference sequence). The CDR3 nucleotides are TGTGCCAGCAGTCGTAACAGGGAGAAGGCTGGCTACACCTTC. Protein sequence: CASSRNREKAGYTF. Drawing the rest from reference TRBV5-4 and TRBJ1-2, the complete variable domain is ETGVTQSPTHLIKTRGQQVTLRCSSQSGHNTVSWYQQALGQGPQFIFQYYREEENGRGNFPPRFSGLQFPNYSSELNVNALELDDSALYLCASSRNREKAGYTFGSGTRLTVV.

J is TRBJ2-3 and V is TRBV27; D perhaps matches TRBD1 (6 bases). The V gene's germline CDR1 is MNHEY and CDR2 SMNVEV (reference sequence). CDR3 size: 17 residues. Trimming took off 11 bases at V and 3 bases at J, with 27 bases between the two ends. The CDR3 nucleotides read TGTGCCGGGTCCCGGGGTCTCACAGGGAAGGCAACAGATACGCAGTATTTT. It codes for CAGSRGLTGKATDTQYF.

The count of this clone is one. The chain is built from TRBV6-5 and TRBJ1-4; D remains ambiguous. V was shortened by 7 bases and J by 8 bases, with 8 bases between the two germline ends. The germline V gene encodes CDR1 MNHEY and CDR2 SVGAGI. The CDR3 spans 11 residues. CDR3 loop: CASKAREKLFF. The CDR3 nucleotides read TGTGCCAGCAAGGCGAGAGAAAAACTGTTTTTT.

CDR3 in DNA: TGTGCCAGCAGCTTGGGGTCCCCGGGCGCCTACGAGCAGTACTTC. Translated: CASSLGSPGAYEQYF. This chain uses TRBV5-4 with TRBJ2-7; D gene ambiguous. The CDR3 is 15 residues long. Germline-derived CDR1 and CDR2 are SGHNT and YYREEE (reference sequence). V was cut by 0 bases and J by 2 bases, with 12 bases left in between.

About this clone: This CDR3 is also generated by other DNA sequences in the sample. The rearrangement uses TRBV20-1 and TRBJ1-4; D not resolved. Trimming shortened V by 3 bases and J by 8 bases, and 7 bases separated the two germline ends. From germline, CDR1 is DFQATT and CDR2 SNEGSKA (reference sequence). CDR3 length: 11 residues. As DNA, the CDR3 is TGCAGTGCTAGTAGCGGGGAAAAACTGTTTTTT. The encoded protein is CSASSGEKLFF.

This clone was seen just once. The V call is TRBV18, the J call TRBJ2-3, with D possibly matching TRBD2 (6 bases). The CDR3 runs to 15 residues. Trimming pared 1 base from V and 0 bases from J, leaving 8 bases between. From germline, CDR1 is KGHSH and CDR2 LQKENI. The CDR3 nucleotides are TGTGCCAGCTCACCACGAAGCGGGAGCACAGATACGCAGTATTTT. It is translated as CASSPRSGSTDTQYF.

V usage is TRBV2 and J usage is TRBJ2-7; perhaps TRBD2 as D (7 bases). V dropped 6 bases and J dropped 2 bases, with 14 bases sitting between them. There are 14 residues in the CDR3. Germline CDR1 SNHLY, CDR2 FYNNEI. The CDR3 DNA follows: TGTGCCAGCAGCGAAAGGGGGGGGGCCTACGAGCAGTACTTC. Encoded protein: CASSERGGAYEQYF.

Details on this clone: The sample holds other DNA sequences that translate to the same CDR3. The chain couples TRBV2 to TRBJ2-5, with D uncertain. Trimming removed 6 bases at V and 4 bases at J, with 3 bases between. Germline lookup yields CDR1 SNHLY and CDR2 FYNNEI. The CDR3 has 10 amino acids. The CDR3 region has the DNA TGTGCCAGCAGCCGAGAGACCCAGTACTTC. It codes for CASSRETQYF.